Described below is a single T cell receptor (beta chain) sequence and its context. There are 15 residues in the CDR3. V was clipped by 0 bases and J by 1 base, with 10 bases between them. Germline V gene data show CDR1 as GTSNPN and CDR2 as SVGIG (reference sequence). The sample comes from a study of T cell responses to AZD1222 COVID-19 vaccine. The repertoire was sequenced with immunoSEQ multiplex PCR; TCRdb's copy has only in-frame clones and lacks some. This sample has more than 150,000 clones, with less than 95% found just once. The sequence was obtained from an adult in good health. V usage is TRBV30 and J usage is TRBJ2-1; D uncertain. Sequenced material: peripheral blood, taken on day 0 of AZD1222 vaccination. The CDR3 DNA is TGTGCCTGGAGTGTAATCCAAATATCCTACAATGAGCAGTTCTTC. Translated: CAWSVIQISYNEQFF.